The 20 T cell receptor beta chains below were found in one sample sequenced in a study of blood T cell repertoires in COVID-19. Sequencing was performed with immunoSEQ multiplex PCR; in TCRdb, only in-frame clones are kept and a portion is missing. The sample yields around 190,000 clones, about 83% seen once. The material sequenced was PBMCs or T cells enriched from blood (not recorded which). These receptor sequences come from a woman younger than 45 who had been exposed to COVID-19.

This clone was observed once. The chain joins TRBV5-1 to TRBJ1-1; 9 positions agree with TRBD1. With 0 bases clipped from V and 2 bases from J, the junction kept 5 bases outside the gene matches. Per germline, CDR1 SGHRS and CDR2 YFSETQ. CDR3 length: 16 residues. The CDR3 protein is CASSLAPGQGNTEAFF. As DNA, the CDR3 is TGCGCCAGCAGCTTGGCGCCGGGACAGGGCAACACTGAAGCTTTCTTT.

The chain's CDR3 is CASSLPGQGTQETQYF. In DNA form, the CDR3 reads TGTGCCAGCAGCTTACCGGGACAGGGGACCCAAGAGACCCAGTACTTC. The V call is TRBV7-6, the J call TRBJ2-5; 10 positions match TRBD1. Per germline, CDR1 SGHVS and CDR2 FNYEAQ. The CDR3 is 16 amino acids. The trim removed 2 bases at V and 1 base at J, leaving 4 bases unmatched.

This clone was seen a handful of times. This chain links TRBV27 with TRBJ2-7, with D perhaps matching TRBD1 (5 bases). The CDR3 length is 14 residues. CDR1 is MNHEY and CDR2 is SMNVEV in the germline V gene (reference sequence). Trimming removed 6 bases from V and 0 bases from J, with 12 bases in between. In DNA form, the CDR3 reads TGTGCCAGCAGCCGACAGAGGAGCTCCTACGAGCAGTACTTC. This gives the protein CASSRQRSSYEQYF.

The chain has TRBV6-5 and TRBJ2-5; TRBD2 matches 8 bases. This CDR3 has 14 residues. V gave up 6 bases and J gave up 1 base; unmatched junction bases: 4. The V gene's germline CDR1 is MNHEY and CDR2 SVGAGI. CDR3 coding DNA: TGTGCCAGCAGCCTTACTAGCGGCCAAGAGACCCAGTACTTC. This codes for CASSLTSGQETQYF.

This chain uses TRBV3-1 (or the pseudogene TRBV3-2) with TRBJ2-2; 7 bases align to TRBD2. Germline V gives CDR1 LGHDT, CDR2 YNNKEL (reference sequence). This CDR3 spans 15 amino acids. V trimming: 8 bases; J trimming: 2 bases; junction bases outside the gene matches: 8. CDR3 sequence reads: CASGYGGLNTGELFF. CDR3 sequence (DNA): TGTGCCAGCGGGTACGGGGGGTTAAACACCGGGGAGCTGTTTTTT.

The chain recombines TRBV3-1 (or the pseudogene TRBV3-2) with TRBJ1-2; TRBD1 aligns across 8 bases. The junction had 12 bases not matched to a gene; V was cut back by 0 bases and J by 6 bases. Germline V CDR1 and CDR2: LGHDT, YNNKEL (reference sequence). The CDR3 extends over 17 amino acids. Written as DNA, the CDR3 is TGTGCCAGCAGCCAAGATAGCCAGGGGGCGAAGGGGAATGGCTACACCTTC. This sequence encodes CASSQDSQGAKGNGYTF.

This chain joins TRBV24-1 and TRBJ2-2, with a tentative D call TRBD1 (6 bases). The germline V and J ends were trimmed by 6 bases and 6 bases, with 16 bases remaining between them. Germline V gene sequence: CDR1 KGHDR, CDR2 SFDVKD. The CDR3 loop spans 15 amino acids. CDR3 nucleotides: TGTGCCACCAGTCCCACCGAGGGGGTTCCCGGGGAGCTGTTTTTT. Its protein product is CATSPTEGVPGELFF.

The CDR3 nucleotides read TGTGCCAGTAGTATAGGACAGGGGTATCAGCCCCAGCATTTT. It is translated as CASSIGQGYQPQHF. This chain links TRBV19 with TRBJ1-5, with 8 bases lining up with TRBD1. CDR1 is LNHDA and CDR2 is SQIVND in the germline V gene (reference sequence). This CDR3 is 14 amino acids long. The trim removed 1 base at V and 5 bases at J, leaving 1 base unmatched. Variable domain in full (rest from reference TRBV19 and TRBJ1-5): DGGITQSPKYLFRKEGQNVTLSCEQNLNHDAMYWYRQDPGQGLRLIYYSQIVNDFQKGDIAEGYSVSREKKESFPLTVTSAQKNPTAFYLCASSIGQGYQPQHFGDGTRLSIL.

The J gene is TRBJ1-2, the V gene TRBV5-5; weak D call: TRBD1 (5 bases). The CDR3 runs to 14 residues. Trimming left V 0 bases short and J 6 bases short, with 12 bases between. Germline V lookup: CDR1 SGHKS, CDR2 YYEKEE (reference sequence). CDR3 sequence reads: CASSLAIGANGYTF. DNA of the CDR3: TGTGCCAGCAGCTTGGCGATAGGGGCAAATGGCTACACCTTC.

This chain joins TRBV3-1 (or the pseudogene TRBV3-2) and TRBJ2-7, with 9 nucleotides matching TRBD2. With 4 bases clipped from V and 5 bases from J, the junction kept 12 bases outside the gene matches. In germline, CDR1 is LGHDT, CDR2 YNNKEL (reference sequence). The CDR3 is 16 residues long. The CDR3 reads CASSLVAGVVRNEQYF. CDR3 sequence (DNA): TGTGCCAGCAGCCTCGTAGCGGGGGTAGTCCGGAACGAGCAGTACTTC.

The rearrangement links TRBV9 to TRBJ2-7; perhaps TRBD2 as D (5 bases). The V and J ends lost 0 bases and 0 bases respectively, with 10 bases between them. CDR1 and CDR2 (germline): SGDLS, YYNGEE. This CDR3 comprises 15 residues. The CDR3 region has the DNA TGTGCCAGCAGCGTAGATAAGCGGAGCTCCTACGAGCAGTACTTC. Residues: CASSVDKRSSYEQYF.

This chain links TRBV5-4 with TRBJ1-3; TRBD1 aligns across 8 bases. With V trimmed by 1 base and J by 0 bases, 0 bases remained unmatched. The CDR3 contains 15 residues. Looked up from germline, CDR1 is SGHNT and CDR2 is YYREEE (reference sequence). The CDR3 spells CASSLQGASGNTIYF. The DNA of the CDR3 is TGTGCCAGCAGCTTGCAGGGGGCCTCTGGAAACACCATATATTTT.

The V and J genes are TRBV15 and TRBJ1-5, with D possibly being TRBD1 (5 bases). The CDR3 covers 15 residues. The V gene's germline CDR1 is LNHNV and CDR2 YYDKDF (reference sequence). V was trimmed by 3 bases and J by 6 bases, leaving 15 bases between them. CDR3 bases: TGTGCCACCAGCAGTCCCACAGGTAGATCTCAGCCCCAGCATTTT. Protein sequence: CATSSPTGRSQPQHF.

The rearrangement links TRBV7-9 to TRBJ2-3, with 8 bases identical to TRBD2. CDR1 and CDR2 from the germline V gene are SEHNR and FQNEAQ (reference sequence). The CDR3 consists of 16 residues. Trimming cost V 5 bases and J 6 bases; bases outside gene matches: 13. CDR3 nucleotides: TGTGCCAGCAGCCACACTGGGACTAGGGGGGAGGATACGCAGTATTTT. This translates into CASSHTGTRGEDTQYF.

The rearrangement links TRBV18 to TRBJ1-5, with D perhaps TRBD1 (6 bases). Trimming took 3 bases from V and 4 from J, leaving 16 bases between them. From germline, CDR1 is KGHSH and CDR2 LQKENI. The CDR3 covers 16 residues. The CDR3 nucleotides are TGTGCCAGCTCACCTCTGGACAGCTTGGGGAATCAGCCCCAGCATTTT. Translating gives CASSPLDSLGNQPQHF.

The CDR3 sequence is CASSPRQAKYQETQYF. CDR3 in DNA: TGTGCCAGCAGCCCTCGGCAGGCTAAGTACCAAGAGACCCAGTACTTC. This chain links TRBV14 with TRBJ2-5; D remains ambiguous. Germline lookup yields CDR1 SGHDN and CDR2 FVKESK. The CDR3 spans 16 residues. The V end was cut by 4 bases, the J end by 0 bases, with 15 bases between.

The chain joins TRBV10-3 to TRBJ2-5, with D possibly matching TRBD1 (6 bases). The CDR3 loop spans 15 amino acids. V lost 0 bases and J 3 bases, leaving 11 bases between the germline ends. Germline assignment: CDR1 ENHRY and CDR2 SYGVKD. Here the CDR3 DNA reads TGTGCCATCAGTGAGTCGACGCGGACAGAAGAGACCCAGTACTTC. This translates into CAISESTRTEETQYF.

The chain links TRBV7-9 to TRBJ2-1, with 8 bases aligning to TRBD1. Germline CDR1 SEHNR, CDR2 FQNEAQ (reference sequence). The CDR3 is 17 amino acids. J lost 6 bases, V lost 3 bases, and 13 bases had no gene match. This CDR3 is CASSFSSLQGEANEQFF. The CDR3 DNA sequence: TGTGCCAGCAGCTTTTCTTCGCTACAGGGGGAAGCCAATGAGCAGTTCTTC.

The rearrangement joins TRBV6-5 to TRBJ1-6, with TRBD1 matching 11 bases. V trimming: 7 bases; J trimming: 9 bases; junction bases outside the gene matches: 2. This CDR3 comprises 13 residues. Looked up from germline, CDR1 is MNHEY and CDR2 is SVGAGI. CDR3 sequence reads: CASMGTGGSPLHF. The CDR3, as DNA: TGTGCCAGCATGGGGACAGGGGGTTCACCCCTCCACTTT.

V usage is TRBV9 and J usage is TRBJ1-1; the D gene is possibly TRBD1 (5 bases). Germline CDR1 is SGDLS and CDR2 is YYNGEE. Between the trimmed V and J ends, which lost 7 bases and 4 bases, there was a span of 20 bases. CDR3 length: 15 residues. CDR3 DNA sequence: TGTGCCAGCGCACCTAGTGGTGGGGCCGGCACTGAAGCTTTCTTT. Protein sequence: CASAPSGGAGTEAFF.